This TCR beta chain was found in a study of vaccination and CD4 T cells after COVID-19 (dated by TCRdb to 2022 to 2024). Some background on the complete study: Convalescent patients had a positive SARS-CoV-2 result on nasal swab PCR, and of these patients, nine had mild disease and one had severe disease. In the convalescent cohort there were six males and four females, among whom were two Hispanic individuals, seven Caucasians, two Asians and one multiracial person. Two doses of either the Pfizer-BioNTech BNT162b2 vaccine (n=8) or the Moderna mRNA-1273 vaccine (n=2) were administered to participants. Post-COVID blood samples from convalescent patients were collected a median of around 100 days after diagnosis, with a range of about 30 to 170 days. The time from the second vaccine dose to post-vaccine blood sampling had a median of around 72 days and ranged from roughly 13 to 241 days. For stimulating the cultures, overlapping spike peptide pools were used, derived from SARS-CoV-2 as well as from the common cold coronaviruses HCoV-NL63, HCoV-OC43 and HCoV-229E. In control cultures, a CEFX viral epitope pool was used as positive control, an HIV-1 Nef peptide pool was used as negative control, or no peptide was added. In some eleven COVID-19 convalescent patients and a handful of infection-naive healthy vaccine recipients, researchers compared the spike-specific CD4+ TCR repertoire from before mRNA vaccination with the repertoire from after. What the research found in general, with its limitations: Nearly all vaccine-specific clones in convalescent patients (304 of 307) were mono-reactive for SARS-CoV-2 spike rather than cross-reactive with common cold coronaviruses. In convalescent patients, a median around 89% of post-vaccine SARS-CoV-2-reactive clones were detected only after vaccination, suggesting vaccine-specific priming. The number of convalescent patients in the study was relatively small, and the study did not examine early timepoints following natural infection. An increase in the median number of SARS-CoV-2-reactive clonotypes from approximately 21 after infection to roughly 36 after vaccination was observed, but the change was not found to be significant.

This specimen's treatment or condition label, interpreted: approximately nine-day PBMC culture with coronavirus spike peptide pools or control peptides (ViraFEST assay). The study used the ViraFEST assay, which expanded antigen-specific T cells with peptide pools and then identified expanded clonotypes by TCR sequencing. Positive SARS-CoV-2 PCR tests in the convalescent patients dated from March to December 2020, before Alpha, Beta and Delta variants emerged in the United States. PBMCs were cultured at 1.5 million to 2 million per well in IMDM supplemented with around 5% human AB serum and around 9.5 IU/ml IL-2, with about 9 ug/ml peptide pools added. Half of the culture medium was replaced with fresh IL-2-containing medium on days 3 and 7. After around 11 days of culture, CD4+ T cells were isolated by negative selection using the EasySep CD4+ T cell isolation kit. PBMCs were separated from whole blood using Ficoll-Paque Plus gradient centrifugation and then either used fresh or cryopreserved at -140C. Triplicate wells were generally used for each culture condition.

Comments on this clonotype: Its antigen is unknown. Base quality data are lacking; no much larger clone is found one base away.

Library construction relied on PCR. DNA from cultured CD4+ T cells underwent TCR sequencing with the Oncomine TCR Beta short-read assay at the Johns Hopkins FTIC core. The QIAamp micro DNA kit was used to extract genomic DNA from the cultured CD4+ T cells. The Oncomine TCR Beta libraries from cultured CD4+ T cells were pooled using unique dual indexes and then sequenced on an Illumina iSeq 100. For the original study's pipeline: Non-productive sequences were removed, and CDR3s not starting with C, not ending with F or W, or shorter than 7 amino acids were discarded. The MANAFEST web application identified antigen-specific clonotypes by comparing peptide-stimulated wells against reference wells and other culture wells. To be called positive, a clone needed an FDR below 0.05, an odds ratio above 5, and a productive frequency above 0.1% in at least two of three replicate wells. A clonotype counted as cross-reactive if it showed significant expansion both in the SARS-CoV-2 spike wells and in at least one common cold coronavirus spike condition. Using R version 3.6.1, CDR3 homology was evaluated through Levenshtein distances (stringdist) along with unrooted phylogenetic trees (ape). Through fastp at Q25 and MiXCR, TCRdb rebuilt clones from the public reads, retaining in-frame beta chains. Identical CDR3 protein sequences are pooled into one entry, listed with their most common genes and DNA. The V and J calls were not made by the authors but by TCRdb's processing. Present in this sample are 10,000 to 12,000 distinct CDR3 sequences, about 77% of which were seen just once. Under 9.5% of the sample goes to the ten largest clones.

The origin of this receptor is a human donor who had recovered from COVID-19. Material for sequencing was CD4+ T cells from blood, cultured in vitro.

The sequenced DNA: TGCAGCGTTCTAGCGGGGATTCTCACAGATACGCAGTATTTT. Its protein reads: CSVLAGILTDTQYF. The chain links TRBV20-1 with TRBJ2-3; 9 junctional bases match TRBD2. Taken from cysteine to phenylalanine, the CDR3 has 14 residues. Just the 42-base CDR3 DNA is kept, in frame starting at base 1. The germline V gene (reference sequence) gives CDR1 as DFQATT and CDR2 as SNEGSKA.